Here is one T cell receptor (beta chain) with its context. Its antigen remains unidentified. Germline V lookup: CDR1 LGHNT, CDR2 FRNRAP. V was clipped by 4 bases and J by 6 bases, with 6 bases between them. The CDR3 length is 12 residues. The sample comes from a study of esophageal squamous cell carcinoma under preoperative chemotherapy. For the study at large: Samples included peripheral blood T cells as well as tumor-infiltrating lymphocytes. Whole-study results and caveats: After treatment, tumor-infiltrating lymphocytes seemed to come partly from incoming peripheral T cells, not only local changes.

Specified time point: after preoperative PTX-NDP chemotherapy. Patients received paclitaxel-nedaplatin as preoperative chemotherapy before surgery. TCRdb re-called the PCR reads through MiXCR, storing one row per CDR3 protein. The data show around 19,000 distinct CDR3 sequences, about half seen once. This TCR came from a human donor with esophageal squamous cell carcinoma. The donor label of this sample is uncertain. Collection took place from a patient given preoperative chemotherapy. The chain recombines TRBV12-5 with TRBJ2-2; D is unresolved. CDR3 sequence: CASGSLAGELFF. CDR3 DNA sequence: TGTGCTAGTGGTTCCCTAGCCGGGGAGCTGTTTTTT.